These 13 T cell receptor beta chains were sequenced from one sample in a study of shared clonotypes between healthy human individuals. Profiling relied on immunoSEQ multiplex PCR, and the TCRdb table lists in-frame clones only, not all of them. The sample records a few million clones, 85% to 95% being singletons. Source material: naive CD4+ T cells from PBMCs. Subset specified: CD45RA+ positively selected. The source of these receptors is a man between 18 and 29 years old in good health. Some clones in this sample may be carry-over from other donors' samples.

The CDR3 loop reads CASSVFSGSGTYEQYF. CDR3 bases: TGTGCCAGCAGCGTCTTTAGCGGGTCCGGCACCTACGAGCAGTACTTC. The genes are TRBV9 and TRBJ2-7, with 7 bases identical to TRBD2. The CDR3 extends over 16 amino acids. The germline V gene has CDR1 SGDLS and CDR2 YYNGEE. Trimming cost V 2 bases and J 2 bases; bases outside gene matches: 10.

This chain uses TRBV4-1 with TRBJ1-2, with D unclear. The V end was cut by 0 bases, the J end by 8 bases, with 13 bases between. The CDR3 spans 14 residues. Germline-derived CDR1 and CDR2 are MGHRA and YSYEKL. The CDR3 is CASSQDRGRRGYTF. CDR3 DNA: TGCGCCAGCAGCCAAGATCGTGGACGAAGAGGCTACACCTTC.

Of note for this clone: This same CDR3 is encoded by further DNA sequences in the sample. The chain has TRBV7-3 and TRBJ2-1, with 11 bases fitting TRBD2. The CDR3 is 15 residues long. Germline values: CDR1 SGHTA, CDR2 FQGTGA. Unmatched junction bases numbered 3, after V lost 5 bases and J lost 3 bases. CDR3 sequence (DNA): TGTGCCAGCAGCCCGGGACTAGCGGTCTACAATGAGCAGTTCTTC. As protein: CASSPGLAVYNEQFF.

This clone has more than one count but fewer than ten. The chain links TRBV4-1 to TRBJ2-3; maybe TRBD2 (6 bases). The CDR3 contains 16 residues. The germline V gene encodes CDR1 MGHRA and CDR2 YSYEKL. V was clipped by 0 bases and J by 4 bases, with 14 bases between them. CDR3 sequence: CASSQEGGGRADTQYF. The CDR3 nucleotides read TGCGCCAGCAGCCAAGAGGGGGGAGGTAGGGCAGATACGCAGTATTTT.

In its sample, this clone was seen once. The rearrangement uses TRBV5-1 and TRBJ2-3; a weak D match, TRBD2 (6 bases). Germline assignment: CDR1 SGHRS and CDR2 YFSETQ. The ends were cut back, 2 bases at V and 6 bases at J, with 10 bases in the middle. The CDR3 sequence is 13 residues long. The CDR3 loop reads CASSFAGIDTQYF. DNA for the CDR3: TGCGCCAGCAGCTTTGCGGGGATTGATACGCAGTATTTT.

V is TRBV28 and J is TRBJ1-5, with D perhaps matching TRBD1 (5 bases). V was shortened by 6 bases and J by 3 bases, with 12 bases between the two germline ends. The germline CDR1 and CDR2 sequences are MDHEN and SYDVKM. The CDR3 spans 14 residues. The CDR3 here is CASRPAQVNQPQHF. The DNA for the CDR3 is TGTGCCAGCAGGCCTGCACAGGTCAATCAGCCCCAGCATTTT.

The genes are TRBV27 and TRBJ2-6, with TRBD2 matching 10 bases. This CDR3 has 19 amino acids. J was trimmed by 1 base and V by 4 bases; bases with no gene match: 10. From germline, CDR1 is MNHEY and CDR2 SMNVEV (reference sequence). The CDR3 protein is CASSSPGLAGASGANVLTF. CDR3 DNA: TGTGCCAGCAGTTCCCCAGGGCTAGCGGGAGCTTCTGGGGCCAACGTCCTGACTTTC.

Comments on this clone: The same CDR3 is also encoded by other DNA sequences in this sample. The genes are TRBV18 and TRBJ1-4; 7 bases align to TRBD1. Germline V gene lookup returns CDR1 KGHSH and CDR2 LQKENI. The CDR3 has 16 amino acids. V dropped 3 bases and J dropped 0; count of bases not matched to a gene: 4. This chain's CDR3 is CASSPRTGTTNEKLFF. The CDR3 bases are TGTGCCAGCTCACCCCGGACAGGAACAACTAATGAAAAACTGTTTTTT.

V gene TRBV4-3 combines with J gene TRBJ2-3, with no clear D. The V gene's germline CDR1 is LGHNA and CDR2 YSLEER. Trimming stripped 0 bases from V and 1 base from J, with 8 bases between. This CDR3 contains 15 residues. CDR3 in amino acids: CASSQEGFRTDTQYF. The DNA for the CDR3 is TGCGCCAGCAGCCAAGAGGGTTTTCGCACAGATACGCAGTATTTT.

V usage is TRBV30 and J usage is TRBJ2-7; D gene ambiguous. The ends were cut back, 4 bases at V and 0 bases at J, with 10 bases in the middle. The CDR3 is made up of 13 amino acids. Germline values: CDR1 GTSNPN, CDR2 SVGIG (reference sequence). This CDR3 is CAWTPYYSYEQYF. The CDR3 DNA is TGTGCCTGGACTCCGTATTACTCCTACGAGCAGTACTTC.

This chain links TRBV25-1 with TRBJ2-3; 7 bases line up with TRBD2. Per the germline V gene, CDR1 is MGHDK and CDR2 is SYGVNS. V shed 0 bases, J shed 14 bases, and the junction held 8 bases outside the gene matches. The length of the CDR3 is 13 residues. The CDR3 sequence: CASSEYGREAWYF. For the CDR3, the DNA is TGTGCCAGCAGTGAATATGGCCGGGAGGCCTGGTATTTT.

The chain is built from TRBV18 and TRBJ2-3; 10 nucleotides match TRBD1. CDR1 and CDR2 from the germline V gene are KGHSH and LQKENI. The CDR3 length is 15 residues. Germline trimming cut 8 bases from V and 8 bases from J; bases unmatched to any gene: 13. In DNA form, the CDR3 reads TGTGCCAGCGCCCCCGGACAGGGGGGCGCAGGTACGCAGTATTTT. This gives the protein CASAPGQGGAGTQYF.

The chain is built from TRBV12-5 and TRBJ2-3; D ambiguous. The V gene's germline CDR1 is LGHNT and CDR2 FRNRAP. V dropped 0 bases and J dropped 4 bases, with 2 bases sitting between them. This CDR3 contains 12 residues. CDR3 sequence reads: CASGLVADTQYF. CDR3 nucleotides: TGTGCTAGTGGTTTGGTTGCAGATACGCAGTATTTT.